The clone carrying this T cell receptor beta chain has at least ten counts. The antigen is not known. The sample belongs to a study of regulatory T cells in long-lasting Graves disease. General study points: Study of thyroid tissue was not done, with only peripheral blood studied. The study found lower TCR diversity in persistent Graves' patients than in newly diagnosed ones.

To make TCR beta libraries, researchers used iRepertoire HTBI primers and Arm-PCR of CDR3 regions. Each CDR3 protein gets one entry after TCRdb re-called the multiplex PCR reads with MiXCR. Altogether about 400,000 distinct CDR3 sequences are present, 15% being singletons, with the ten largest covering about 8%. The CDR3 loop spans 18 amino acids. Trimming took 5 bases from V and 0 from J; bases not matched to a gene: 7. Germline V gene data show CDR1 as SGHTA and CDR2 as FQGNSA. The time point was: newly diagnosed GD, antithyroid drugs for less than 3 months. PBMCs were the source of the RNA used for TCR sequencing. A further study also used this sample, focusing on T cells in Graves' hyperthyroidism and ophthalmopathy. This second study says: Among the patients, aged 18 to 65, hyperthyroidism was newly diagnosed and had lasted under 2 months. A median about 7 months before onset, the model predicted ophthalmopathy.

This chain links TRBV7-2 with TRBJ2-2, with 12 nucleotides matching TRBD2. Sequences were derived from peripheral blood mononuclear cells (PBMCs), sampled at new diagnosis, from a patient treated with antithyroid drugs. The sequence came from a middle-aged woman with Graves disease. In DNA, the CDR3 is TGTGCCAGCAGCATCGGACTAGCGGGGCCCTCGAACACCGGGGAGCTGTTTTTT. This sequence encodes CASSIGLAGPSNTGELFF.